The clone carrying this TCR beta chain occurred a few times. Its antigen is still unknown. This entry comes from a study of response to subunit inactivated influenza vaccine. Study-wide results and caveats: Authors suggested few new T cells are recruited by each seasonal influenza vaccination.

TCRdb itself ran the RT-PCR reads through MiXCR, one entry per CDR3 protein. The table lists about 650,000 distinct CDR3 sequences, 15% to 18% of them singletons. Germline lookup yields CDR1 SGHTS and CDR2 YDEGEE. The CDR3 has 15 residues. The V gene lost 3 bases and the J gene lost 0 bases, with 10 bases spanning the gap. The source of this sequence is a man aged 50 or older who received an inactivated influenza vaccine. Source: PBMCs from blood, taken approximately 13 days after vaccination. The J gene is TRBJ2-1, the V gene TRBV5-8; D unresolved. As DNA, the CDR3 is TGTGCCAGCAGCTATGACTTACTCTCCTACAATGAGCAGTTCTTC. Translation: CASSYDLLSYNEQFF.